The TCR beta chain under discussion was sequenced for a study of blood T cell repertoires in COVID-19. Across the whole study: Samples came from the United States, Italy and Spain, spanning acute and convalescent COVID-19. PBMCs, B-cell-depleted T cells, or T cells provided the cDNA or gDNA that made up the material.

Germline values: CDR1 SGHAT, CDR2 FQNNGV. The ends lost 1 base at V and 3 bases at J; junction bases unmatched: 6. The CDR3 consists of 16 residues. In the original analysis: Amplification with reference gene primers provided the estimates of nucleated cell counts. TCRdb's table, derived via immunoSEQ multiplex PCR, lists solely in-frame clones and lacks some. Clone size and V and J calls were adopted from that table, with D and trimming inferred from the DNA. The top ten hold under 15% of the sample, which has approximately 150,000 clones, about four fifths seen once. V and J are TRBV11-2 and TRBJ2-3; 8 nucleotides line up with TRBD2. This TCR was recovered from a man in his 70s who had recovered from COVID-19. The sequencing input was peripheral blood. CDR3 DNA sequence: TGTGCCAGCAGCTTAGGGGCCTCGGGGGGGACAGATACGCAGTATTTT. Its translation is CASSLGASGGTDTQYF.